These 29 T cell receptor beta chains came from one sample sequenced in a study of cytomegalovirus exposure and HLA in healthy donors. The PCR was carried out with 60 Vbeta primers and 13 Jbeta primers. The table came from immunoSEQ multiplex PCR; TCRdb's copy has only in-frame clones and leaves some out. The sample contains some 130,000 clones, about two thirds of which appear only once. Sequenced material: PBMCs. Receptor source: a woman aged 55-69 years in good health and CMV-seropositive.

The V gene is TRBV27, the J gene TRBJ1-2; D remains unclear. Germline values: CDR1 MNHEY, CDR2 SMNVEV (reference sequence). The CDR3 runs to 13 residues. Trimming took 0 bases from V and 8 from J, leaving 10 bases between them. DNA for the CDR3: TGTGCCAGCAGTTTATCGGGCGAACGCGGCTACACCTTC. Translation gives CASSLSGERGYTF.

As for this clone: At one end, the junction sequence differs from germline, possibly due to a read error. CDR3 sequence: CSSSRAGPYNEQFF. The CDR3 DNA reads TGTTCCAGCAGCCGTGCGGGACCCTACAATGAGCAGTTCTTC. This chain uses TRBV7-9 with TRBJ2-1; D is perhaps TRBD2 (6 bases). The CDR3 is 14 residues long. Per the germline V gene, CDR1 is SEHNR and CDR2 is FQNEAQ (reference sequence).

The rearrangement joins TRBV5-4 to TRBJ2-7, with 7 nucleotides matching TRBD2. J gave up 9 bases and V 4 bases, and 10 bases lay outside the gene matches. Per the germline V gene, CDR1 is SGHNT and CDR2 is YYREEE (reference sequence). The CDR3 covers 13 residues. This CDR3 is CASSLFTSVGQYF. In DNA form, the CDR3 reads TGTGCCAGCAGCCTATTCACTAGCGTAGGGCAGTACTTC. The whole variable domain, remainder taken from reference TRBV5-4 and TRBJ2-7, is ETGVTQSPTHLIKTRGQQVTLRCSSQSGHNTVSWYQQALGQGPQFIFQYYREEENGRGNFPPRFSGLQFPNYSSELNVNALELDDSALYLCASSLFTSVGQYFGPGTRLTVT.

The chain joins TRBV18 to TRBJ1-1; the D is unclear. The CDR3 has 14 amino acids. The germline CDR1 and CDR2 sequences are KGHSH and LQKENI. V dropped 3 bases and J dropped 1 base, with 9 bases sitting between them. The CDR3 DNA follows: TGTGCCAGCTCACCCCCTAGTAAGAACACTGAAGCTTTCTTT. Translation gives CASSPPSKNTEAFF.

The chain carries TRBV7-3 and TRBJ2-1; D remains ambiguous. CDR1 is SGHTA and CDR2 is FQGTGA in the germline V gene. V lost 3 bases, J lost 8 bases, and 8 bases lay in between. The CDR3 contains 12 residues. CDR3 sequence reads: CASSFSMHEQFF. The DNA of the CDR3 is TGTGCCAGCAGCTTTAGCATGCATGAGCAGTTCTTC.

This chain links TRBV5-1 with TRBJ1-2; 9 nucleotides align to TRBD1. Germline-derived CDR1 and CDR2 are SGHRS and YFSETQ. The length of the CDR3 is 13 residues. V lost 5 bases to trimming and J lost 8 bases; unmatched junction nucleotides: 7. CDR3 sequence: CASSRTGDQGYTF. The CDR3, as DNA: TGCGCCAGCAGTCGGACAGGGGATCAAGGCTACACCTTC.

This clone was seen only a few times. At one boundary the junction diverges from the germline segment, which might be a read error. The CDR3 spells CASSPGTGGRLF. The CDR3 region has the DNA TGTGCCAGCAGCCCCGGGACAGGGGGCCGACTCTTC. The chain employs TRBV5-6 and TRBJ1-2; 12 positions match TRBD1. Germline V gives CDR1 SGHDT, CDR2 YYEEEE. This CDR3 region has 12 residues.

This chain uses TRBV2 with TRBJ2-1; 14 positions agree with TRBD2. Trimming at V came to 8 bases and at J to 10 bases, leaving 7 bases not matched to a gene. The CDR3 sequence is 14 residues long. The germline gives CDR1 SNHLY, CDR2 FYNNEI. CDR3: CASRLAGGPGEQFF. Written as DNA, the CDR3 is TGTGCCAGCCGACTAGCGGGGGGGCCTGGCGAGCAGTTCTTC. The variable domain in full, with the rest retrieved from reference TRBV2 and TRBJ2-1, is EPEVTQTPSHQVTQMGQEVILRCVPISNHLYFYWYRQILGQKVEFLVSFYNNEISEKSEIFDDQFSVERPDGSNFTLKIRSTKLEDSAMYFCASRLAGGPGEQFFGPGTRLTVL.

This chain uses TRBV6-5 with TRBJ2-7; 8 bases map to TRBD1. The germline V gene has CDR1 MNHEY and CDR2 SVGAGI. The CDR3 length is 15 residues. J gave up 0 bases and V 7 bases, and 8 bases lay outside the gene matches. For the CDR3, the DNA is TGTGCCAGCACCCCAAGGACAGGGAGCTCCTACGAGCAGTACTTC. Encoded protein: CASTPRTGSSYEQYF.

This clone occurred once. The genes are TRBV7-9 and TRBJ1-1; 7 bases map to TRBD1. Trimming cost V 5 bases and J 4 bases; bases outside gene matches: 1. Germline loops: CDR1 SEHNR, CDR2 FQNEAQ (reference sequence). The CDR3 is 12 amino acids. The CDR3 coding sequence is TGTGCCAGCAGCCCAGGGGGCACTGAAGCTTTCTTT. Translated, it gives CASSPGGTEAFF.

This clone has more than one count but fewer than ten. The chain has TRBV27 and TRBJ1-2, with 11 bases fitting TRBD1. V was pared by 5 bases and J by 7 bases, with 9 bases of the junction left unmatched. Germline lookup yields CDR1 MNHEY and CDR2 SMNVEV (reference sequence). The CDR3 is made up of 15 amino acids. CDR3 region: CASSPPGQGAGGYTF. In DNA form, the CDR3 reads TGTGCCAGCAGTCCCCCCGGACAGGGGGCGGGTGGCTACACCTTC.

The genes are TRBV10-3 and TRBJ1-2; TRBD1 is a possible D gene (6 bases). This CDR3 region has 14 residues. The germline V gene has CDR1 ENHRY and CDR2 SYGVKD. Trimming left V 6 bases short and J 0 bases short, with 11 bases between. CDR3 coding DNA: TGTGCCATCAGCGCACAGGGTTCTAACTATGGCTACACCTTC. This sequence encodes CAISAQGSNYGYTF.

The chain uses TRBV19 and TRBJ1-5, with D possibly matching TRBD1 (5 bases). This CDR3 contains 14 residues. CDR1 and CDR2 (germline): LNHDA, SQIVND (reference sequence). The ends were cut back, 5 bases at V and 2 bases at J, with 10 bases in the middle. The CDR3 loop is CASSPIGGNQPQHF. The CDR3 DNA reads TGTGCCAGTAGTCCCATAGGGGGCAATCAGCCCCAGCATTTT.

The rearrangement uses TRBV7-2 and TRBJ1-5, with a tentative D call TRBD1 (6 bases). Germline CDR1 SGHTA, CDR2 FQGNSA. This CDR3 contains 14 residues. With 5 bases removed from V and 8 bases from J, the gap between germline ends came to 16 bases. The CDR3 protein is CASSPYRAGEPQHF. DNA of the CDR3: TGTGCCAGCAGCCCCTACAGGGCCGGGGAGCCCCAGCATTTT.

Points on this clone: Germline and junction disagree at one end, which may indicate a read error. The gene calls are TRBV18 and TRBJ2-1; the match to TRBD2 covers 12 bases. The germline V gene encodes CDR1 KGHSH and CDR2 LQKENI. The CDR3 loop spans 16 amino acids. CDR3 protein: CASSPSSGGAYTEQFF. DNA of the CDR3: TGTGCCAGCTCACCTTCTAGCGGGGGGGCATACACTGAGCAGTTCTTC.

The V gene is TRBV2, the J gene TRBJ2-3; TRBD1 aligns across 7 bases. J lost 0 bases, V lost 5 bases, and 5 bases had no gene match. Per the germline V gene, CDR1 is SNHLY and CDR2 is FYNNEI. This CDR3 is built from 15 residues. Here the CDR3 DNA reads TGTGCCAGCAGTCAACAGGGGCCTAGCACAGATACGCAGTATTTT. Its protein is CASSQQGPSTDTQYF.

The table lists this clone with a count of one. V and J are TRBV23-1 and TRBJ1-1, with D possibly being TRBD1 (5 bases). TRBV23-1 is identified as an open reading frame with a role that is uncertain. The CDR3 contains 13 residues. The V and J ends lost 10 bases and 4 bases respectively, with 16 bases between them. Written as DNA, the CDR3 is TGCGCCACCAGGGCCCCTCTGGTCACTGAAGCTTTCTTT. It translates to CATRAPLVTEAFF.

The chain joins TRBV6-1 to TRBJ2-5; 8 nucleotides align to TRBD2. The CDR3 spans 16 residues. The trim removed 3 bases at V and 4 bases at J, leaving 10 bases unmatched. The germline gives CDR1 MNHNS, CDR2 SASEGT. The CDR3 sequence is CASSEGIAGLLETQYF. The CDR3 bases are TGTGCCAGCAGTGAGGGTATAGCGGGGTTATTAGAGACCCAGTACTTC.

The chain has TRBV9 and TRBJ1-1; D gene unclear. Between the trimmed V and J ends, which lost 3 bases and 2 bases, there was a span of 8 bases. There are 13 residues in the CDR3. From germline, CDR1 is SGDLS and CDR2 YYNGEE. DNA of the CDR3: TGTGCCAGCAGCGCCCGGGATAACACTGAAGCTTTCTTT. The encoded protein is CASSARDNTEAFF.

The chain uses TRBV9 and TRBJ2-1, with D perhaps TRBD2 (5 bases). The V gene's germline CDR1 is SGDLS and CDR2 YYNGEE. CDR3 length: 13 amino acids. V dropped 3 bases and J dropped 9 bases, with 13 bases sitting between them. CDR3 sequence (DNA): TGTGCCAGCAGCGCCCTCACTAGAGGTGAGCAGTTCTTC. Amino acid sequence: CASSALTRGEQFF.

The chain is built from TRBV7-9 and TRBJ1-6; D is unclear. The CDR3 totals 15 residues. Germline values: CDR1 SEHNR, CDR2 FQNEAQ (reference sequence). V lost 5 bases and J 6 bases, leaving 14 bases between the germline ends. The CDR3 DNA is TGTGCCAGCAGCATAGGAGCCACGCTTAATTCACCCCTCCACTTT. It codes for CASSIGATLNSPLHF.

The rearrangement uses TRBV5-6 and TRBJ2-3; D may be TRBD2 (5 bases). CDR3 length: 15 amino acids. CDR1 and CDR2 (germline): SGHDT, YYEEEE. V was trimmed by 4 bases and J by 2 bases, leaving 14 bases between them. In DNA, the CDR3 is TGTGCCAGCAGCCCTATTGACGGGAACACAGATACGCAGTATTTT. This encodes CASSPIDGNTDTQYF.

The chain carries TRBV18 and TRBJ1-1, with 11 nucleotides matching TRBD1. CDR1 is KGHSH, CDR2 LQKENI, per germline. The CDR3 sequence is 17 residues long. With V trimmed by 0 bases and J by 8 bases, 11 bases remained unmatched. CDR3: CASSPPNSGQGVPEAFF. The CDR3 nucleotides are TGTGCCAGCTCACCACCGAACTCGGGACAGGGGGTACCCGAAGCTTTCTTT. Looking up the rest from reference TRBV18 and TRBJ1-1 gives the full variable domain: NAGVMQNPRHLVRRRGQEARLRCSPMKGHSHVYWYRQLPEEGLKFMVYLQKENIIDESGMPKERFSAEFPKEGPSILRIQQVVRGDSAAYFCASSPPNSGQGVPEAFFGQGTRLTVV.

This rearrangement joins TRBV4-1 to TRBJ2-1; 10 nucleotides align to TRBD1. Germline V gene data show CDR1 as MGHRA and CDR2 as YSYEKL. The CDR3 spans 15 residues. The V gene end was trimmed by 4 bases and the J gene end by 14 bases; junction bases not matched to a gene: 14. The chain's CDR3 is CASSRRDRGVYGEFF. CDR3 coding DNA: TGCGCCAGCAGCCGCCGGGACAGGGGTGTATATGGGGAGTTCTTC.

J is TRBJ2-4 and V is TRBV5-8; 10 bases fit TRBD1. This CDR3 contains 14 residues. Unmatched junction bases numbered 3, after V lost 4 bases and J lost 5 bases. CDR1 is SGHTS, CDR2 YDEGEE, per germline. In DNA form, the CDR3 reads TGTGCCAGCAGCCGGGGACAGGGGCAAAACATTCAGTACTTC. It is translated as CASSRGQGQNIQYF.

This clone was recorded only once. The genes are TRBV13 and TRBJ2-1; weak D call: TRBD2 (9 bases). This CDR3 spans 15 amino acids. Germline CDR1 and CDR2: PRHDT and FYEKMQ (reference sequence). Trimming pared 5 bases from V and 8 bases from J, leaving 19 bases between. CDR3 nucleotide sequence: TGTGCCAGCAGCGCCCAGGGGGCGGGGGGGCATGAGCAGTTCTTC. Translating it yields CASSAQGAGGHEQFF.

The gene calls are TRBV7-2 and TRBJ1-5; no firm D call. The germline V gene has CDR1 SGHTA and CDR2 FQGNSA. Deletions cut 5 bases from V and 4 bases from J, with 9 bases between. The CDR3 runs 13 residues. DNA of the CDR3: TGTGCCAGCAGCCACGGAGGGAATCAGCCCCAGCATTTT. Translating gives CASSHGGNQPQHF.

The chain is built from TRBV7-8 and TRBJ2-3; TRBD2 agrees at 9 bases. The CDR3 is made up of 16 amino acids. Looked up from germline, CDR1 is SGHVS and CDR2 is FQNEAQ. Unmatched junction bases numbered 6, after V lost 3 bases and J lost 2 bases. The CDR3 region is CASSFERGAYTDTQYF. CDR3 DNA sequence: TGTGCCAGCAGCTTCGAGCGGGGGGCTTACACAGATACGCAGTATTTT.

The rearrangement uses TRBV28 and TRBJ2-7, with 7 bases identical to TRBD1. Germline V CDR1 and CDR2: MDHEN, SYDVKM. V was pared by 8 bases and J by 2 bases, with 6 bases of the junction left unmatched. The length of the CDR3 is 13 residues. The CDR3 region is CASVRDSPYEQYF. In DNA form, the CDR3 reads TGTGCCAGCGTGAGGGACAGTCCCTACGAGCAGTACTTC.